The T cell receptor (beta chain) under discussion was sequenced for a study of long-term antiretroviral therapy in people with HIV. The V and J ends lost 6 bases and 6 bases respectively, with 18 bases between them. CDR3 length: 15 residues. CDR1 and CDR2 (germline): WSHSY, SAAADI. Researchers ran immunoSEQ v3.0 at survey level. Clones were read by immunoSEQ multiplex PCR, and TCRdb kept only the in-frame ones, dropping some. The sample records about 16,000 clones, 65% to 85% being singletons. The V and J genes are TRBV10-2 and TRBJ2-1; tentative D call: TRBD2 (6 bases). This specimen was unsorted PBMCs, taken 2.3 years after starting antiretroviral therapy. This clonotype was sampled from a woman in her 40s with HIV. For the CDR3, the DNA is TGCGCCAGCAGCCCTCTTTTCGGGAGTCGCAATGAGCAGTTCTTC. It encodes CASSPLFGSRNEQFF.